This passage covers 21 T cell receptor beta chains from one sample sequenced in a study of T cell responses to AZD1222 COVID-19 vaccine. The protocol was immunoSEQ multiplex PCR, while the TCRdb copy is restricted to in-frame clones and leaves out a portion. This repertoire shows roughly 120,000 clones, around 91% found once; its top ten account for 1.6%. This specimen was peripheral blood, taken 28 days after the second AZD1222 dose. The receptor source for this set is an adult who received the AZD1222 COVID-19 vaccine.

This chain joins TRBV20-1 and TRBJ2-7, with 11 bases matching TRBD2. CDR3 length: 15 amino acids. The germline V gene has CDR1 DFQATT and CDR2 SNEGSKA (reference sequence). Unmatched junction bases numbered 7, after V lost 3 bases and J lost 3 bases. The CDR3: CSASTGTSGLYEQYF. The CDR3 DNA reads TGCAGTGCTAGTACCGGGACTAGCGGACTCTACGAGCAGTACTTC.

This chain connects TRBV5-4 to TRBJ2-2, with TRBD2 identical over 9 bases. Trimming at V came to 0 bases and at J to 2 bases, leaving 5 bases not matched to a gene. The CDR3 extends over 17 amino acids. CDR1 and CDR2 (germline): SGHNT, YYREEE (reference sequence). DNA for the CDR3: TGTGCCAGCAGCTTGGCGCCTAGCGGGATAAACACCGGGGAGCTGTTTTTT. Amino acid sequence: CASSLAPSGINTGELFF.

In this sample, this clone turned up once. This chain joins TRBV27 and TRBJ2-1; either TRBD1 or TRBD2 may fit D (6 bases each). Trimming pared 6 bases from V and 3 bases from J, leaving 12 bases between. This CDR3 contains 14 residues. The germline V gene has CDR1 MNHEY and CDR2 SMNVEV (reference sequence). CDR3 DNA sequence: TGTGCCAGCAGCCTCAGGGGAGGCTACAATGAGCAGTTCTTC. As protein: CASSLRGGYNEQFF.

The CDR3 region has the DNA TGCGCCAGCAGCTTGGGCCATTATAGGGCGTTACTTCTTAATGAGCAGTTCTTC. It translates to CASSLGHYRALLLNEQFF. The rearrangement joins TRBV5-1 to TRBJ2-1; D remains unclear. The CDR3 spans 18 residues. CDR1 is SGHRS and CDR2 is YFSETQ in the germline V gene. Trimming pared 0 bases from V and 7 bases from J, leaving 23 bases between. Variable domain in full (rest from reference TRBV5-1 and TRBJ2-1): KAGVTQTPRYLIKTRGQQVTLSCSPISGHRSVSWYQQTPGQGLQFLFEYFSETQRNKGNFPGRFSGRQFSNSRSEMNVSTLELGDSALYLCASSLGHYRALLLNEQFFGPGTRLTVL.

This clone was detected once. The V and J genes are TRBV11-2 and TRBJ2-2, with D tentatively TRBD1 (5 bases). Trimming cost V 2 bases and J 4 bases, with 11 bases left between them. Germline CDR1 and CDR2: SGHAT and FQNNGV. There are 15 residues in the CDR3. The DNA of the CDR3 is TGTGCCAGCAGCTTAACTCAGGGTGGCACCGGGGAGCTGTTTTTT. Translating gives CASSLTQGGTGELFF.

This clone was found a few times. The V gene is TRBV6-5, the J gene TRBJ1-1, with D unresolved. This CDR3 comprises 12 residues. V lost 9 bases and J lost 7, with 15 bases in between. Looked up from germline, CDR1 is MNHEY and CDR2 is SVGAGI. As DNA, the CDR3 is TGTGCCAGTTTGGGGTTCCTGTTTGAAGCTTTCTTT. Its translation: CASLGFLFEAFF.

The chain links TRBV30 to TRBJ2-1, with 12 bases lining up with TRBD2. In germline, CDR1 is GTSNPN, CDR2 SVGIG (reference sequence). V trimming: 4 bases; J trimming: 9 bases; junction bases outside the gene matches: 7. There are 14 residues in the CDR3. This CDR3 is CAWTASGRVVEQFF. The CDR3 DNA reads TGTGCCTGGACGGCTAGCGGGAGGGTGGTTGAGCAGTTCTTC. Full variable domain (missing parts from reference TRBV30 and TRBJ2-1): SQTIHQWPATLVQPVGSPLSLECTVEGTSNPNLYWYRQAAGRGLQLLFYSVGIGQISSEVPQNLSASRPQDRQFILSSKKLLLSDSGFYLCAWTASGRVVEQFFGPGTRLTVL.

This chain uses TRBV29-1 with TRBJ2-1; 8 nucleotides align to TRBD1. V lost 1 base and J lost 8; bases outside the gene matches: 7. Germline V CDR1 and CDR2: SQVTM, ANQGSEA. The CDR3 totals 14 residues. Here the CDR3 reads CSVEGGQGADEQFF. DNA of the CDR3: TGCAGCGTTGAAGGGGGGCAGGGGGCCGATGAGCAGTTCTTC.

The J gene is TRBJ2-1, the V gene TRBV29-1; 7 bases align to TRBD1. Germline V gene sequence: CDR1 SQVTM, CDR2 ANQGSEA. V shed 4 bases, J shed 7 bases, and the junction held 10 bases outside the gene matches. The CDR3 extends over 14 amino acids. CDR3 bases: TGCAGCGTTGTTAGGGTAACAGGGGAGAATGAGCAGTTCTTC. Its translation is CSVVRVTGENEQFF.

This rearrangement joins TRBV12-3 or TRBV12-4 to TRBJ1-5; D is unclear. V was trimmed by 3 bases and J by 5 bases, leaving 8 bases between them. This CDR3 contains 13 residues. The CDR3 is CASSFGRDQPQHF. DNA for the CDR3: TGTGCCAGCAGTTTTGGGAGGGATCAGCCCCAGCATTTT.

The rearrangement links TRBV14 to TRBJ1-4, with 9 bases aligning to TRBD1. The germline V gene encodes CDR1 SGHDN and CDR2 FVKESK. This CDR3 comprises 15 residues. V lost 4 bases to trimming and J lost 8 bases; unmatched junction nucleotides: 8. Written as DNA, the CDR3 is TGTGCCAGCAGCCCAGGGACAGGGAGTTTCGAAAAACTGTTTTTT. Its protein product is CASSPGTGSFEKLFF.

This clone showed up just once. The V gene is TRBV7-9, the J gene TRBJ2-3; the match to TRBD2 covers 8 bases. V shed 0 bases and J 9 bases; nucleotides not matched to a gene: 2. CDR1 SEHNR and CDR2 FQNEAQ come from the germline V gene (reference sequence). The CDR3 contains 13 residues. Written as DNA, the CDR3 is TGTGCCAGCAGCTTAGCGGGACTAGGAACGCAGTATTTT. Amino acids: CASSLAGLGTQYF. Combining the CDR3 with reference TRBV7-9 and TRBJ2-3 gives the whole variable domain DTGVSQNPRHKITKRGQNVTFRCDPISEHNRLYWYRQTLGQGPEFLTYFQNEAQLEKSRLLSDRFSAERPKGSFSTLEIQRTEQGDSAMYLCASSLAGLGTQYFGPGTRLTVL.

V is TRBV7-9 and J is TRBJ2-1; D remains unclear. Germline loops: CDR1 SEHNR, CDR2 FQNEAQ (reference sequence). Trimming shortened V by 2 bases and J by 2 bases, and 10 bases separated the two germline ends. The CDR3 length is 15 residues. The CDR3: CASSLSHSAYNEQFF. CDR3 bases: TGTGCCAGCAGCTTAAGTCACTCAGCCTACAATGAGCAGTTCTTC.

The CDR3 loop is CASTPDRAGNGGPVGTEAFF. The CDR3, as DNA: TGTGCCAGCACCCCAGACAGGGCAGGTAACGGGGGCCCGGTTGGCACTGAAGCTTTCTTT. The chain employs TRBV7-9 and TRBJ1-1, with 7 positions matching TRBD1. Germline-derived CDR1 and CDR2 are SEHNR and FQNEAQ (reference sequence). The CDR3 is made up of 20 amino acids. Trimming removed 7 bases from V and 4 bases from J; junction bases left unmatched: 27.

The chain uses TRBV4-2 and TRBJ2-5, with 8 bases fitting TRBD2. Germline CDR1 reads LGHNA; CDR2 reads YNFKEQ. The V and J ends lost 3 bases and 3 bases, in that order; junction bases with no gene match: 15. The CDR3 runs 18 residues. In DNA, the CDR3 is TGTGCCAGCAGCCAGGGTACGACAAGCGGGAGAGGGGAAGAGACCCAGTACTTC. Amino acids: CASSQGTTSGRGEETQYF.

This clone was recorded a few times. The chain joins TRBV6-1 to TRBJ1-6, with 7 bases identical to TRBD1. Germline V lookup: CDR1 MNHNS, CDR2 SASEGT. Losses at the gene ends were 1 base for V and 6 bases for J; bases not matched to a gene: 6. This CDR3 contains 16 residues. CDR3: CASSEVAGGSNSPLHF. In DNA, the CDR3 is TGTGCCAGCAGTGAAGTCGCAGGGGGTTCTAATTCACCCCTCCACTTT.

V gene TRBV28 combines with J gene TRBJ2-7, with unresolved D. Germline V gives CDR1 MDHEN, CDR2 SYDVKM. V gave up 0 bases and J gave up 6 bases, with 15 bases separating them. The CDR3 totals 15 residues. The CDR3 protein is CASSLWVELRSEQYF. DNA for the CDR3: TGTGCCAGCAGTTTATGGGTGGAGCTGAGGAGCGAGCAGTACTTC.

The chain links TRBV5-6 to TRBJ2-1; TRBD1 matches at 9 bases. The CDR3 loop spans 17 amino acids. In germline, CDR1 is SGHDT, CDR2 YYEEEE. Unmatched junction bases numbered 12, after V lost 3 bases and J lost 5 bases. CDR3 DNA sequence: TGTGCCAGCAGCTCCCTATACAGGGGGCAGAGGAACAATGAGCAGTTCTTC. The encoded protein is CASSSLYRGQRNNEQFF.

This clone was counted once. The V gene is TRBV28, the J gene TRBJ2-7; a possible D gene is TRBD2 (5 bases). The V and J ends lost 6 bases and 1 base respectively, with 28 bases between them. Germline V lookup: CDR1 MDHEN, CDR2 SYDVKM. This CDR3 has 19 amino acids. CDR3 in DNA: TGTGCCAGCAGGCGAGGGCTCAGTCGAATCAATCAAAGGTCCTACGAGCAGTACTTC. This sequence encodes CASRRGLSRINQRSYEQYF.

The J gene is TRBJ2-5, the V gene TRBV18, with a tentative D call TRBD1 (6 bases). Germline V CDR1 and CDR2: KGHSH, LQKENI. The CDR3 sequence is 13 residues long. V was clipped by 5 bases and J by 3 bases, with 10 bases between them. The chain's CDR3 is CASSTRTEETQYF. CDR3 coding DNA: TGTGCCAGCTCAACTCGGACAGAAGAGACCCAGTACTTC.

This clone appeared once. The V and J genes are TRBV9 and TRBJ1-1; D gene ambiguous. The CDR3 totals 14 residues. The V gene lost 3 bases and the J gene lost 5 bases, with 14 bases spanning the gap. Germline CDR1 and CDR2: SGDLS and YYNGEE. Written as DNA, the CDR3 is TGTGCCAGCAGCGCCCGGGTAGGACCGACTGAAGCTTTCTTT. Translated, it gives CASSARVGPTEAFF.